The T cell receptor (beta chain) under discussion was sequenced for a study of OX40 agonist ivuxolimab in advanced cancers. Study details: Dosing consisted of intravenous ivuxolimab at 0.01 to 10 mg/kg every 2 weeks. A mean age of 60 years, range about 20 to 79, was recorded, and 82.7% were male. Patients with prior anti-PD-1, anti-PD-L1 or anti-CTLA-4 therapy were eligible; 40% had some.

Assay: immunoSEQ multiplex PCR; the TCRdb copy retains only in-frame clones and omits some. The data show around 62,000 clones, around 81% seen once. Looked up from germline, CDR1 is SGHVS and CDR2 is FQNEAQ. The CDR3 extends over 14 amino acids. Trimming took off 5 bases at V and 1 base at J, with 9 bases between the two ends. The chain couples TRBV7-8 to TRBJ1-5; D perhaps matches TRBD1 (5 bases). The sequence was collected from an adult with an advanced solid tumor such as melanoma, head and neck, liver or kidney cancer. This specimen was CD4+ or CD8+ T cells sorted from blood, taken in a trial of the OX40 agonist ivuxolimab. This CDR3 reads CASSEGDSNQPQHF. CDR3 bases: TGTGCCAGCAGCGAAGGGGACAGCAATCAGCCCCAGCATTTT.